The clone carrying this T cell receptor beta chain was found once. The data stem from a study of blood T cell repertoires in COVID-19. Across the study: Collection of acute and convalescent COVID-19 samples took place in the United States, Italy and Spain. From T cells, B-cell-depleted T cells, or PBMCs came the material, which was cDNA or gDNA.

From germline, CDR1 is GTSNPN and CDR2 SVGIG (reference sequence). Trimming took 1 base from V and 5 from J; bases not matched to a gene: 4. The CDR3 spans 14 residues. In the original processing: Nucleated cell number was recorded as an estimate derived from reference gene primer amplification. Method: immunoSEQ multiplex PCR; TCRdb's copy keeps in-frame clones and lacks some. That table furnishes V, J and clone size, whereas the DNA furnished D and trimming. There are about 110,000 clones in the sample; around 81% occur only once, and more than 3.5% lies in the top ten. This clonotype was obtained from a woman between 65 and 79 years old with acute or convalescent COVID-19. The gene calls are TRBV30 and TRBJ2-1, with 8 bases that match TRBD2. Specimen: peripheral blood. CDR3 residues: CAWSDGSGNNEQFF. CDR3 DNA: TGTGCCTGGAGTGATGGTAGCGGGAACAATGAGCAGTTCTTC.